This T cell receptor beta chain derives from a study of blood T cells in healthy people across ages. The study, taken as a whole, reports: In these data, TCR beta diversity tracked strongly with naive T cell percentage.

CDR1 and CDR2 (germline): SGHKS, YYEKEE (reference sequence). V gave up 0 bases and J gave up 2 bases, with 14 bases separating them. CDR3 length: 16 amino acids. The authors ran a second PCR of about 6 to 11 cycles using a sample-barcoded 5' primer and a J-beta primer mix. Via MiXCR, TCRdb re-called the 5' RACE reads, giving one row per CDR3 protein. The table lists roughly 800,000 distinct CDR3 sequences, under 30% of them singletons. On this clonotype: Its specificity is not known.

These data were also reused for a study on T cells of mothers and their children.

Sequenced material: blood. This TCR was recovered from a boy younger than 18 in good health. The chain is built from TRBV5-5 and TRBJ2-5; the D gene could be TRBD1 or TRBD2 (6 bases each). CDR3 amino acids: CASSLEGGGVQETQYF. DNA of the CDR3: TGTGCCAGCAGCTTGGAGGGGGGCGGGGTGCAAGAGACCCAGTACTTC.